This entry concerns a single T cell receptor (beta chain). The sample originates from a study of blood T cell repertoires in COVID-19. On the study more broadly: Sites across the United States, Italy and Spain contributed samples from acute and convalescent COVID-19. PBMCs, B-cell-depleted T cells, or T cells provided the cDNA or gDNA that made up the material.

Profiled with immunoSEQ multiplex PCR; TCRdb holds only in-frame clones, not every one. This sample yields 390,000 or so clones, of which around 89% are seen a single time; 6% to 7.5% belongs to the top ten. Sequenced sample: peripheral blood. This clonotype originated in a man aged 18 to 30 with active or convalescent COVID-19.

CDR3 residues: CASQDGVAYGYTF. As DNA, the CDR3 is TGTGCCAGCCAGGACGGGGTTGCTTATGGCTACACCTTC. V usage is TRBV18 and J usage is TRBJ1-2; D is undetermined. This CDR3 spans 13 amino acids. Trimming shortened V by 8 bases and J by 5 bases, and 15 bases separated the two germline ends. CDR1 is KGHSH and CDR2 is LQKENI in the germline V gene.